This paragraph reports one TCR beta chain. Its antigen is currently not known. No base qualities exist here, and no much larger clone lies one base off it. The sequencing machine was an Illumina HiSeq 1500. The raw public reads went through TCRdb reprocessing: fastp at Q25, MiXCR clone calling, in-frame beta chains kept. Identical CDR3 protein sequences are pooled into one entry, listed with their most common genes and DNA. Here the sample has approximately 750,000 distinct CDR3 sequences; 35% to 40% occur a single time. The ten largest clonotypes hold more than 2.5% of the sample. In the germline V gene, CDR1 corresponds to SGHTA and CDR2 to FQGNSA. V gives up 5 bases and J gives up 0 bases, and the segment between their germline ends measures 11 bases. The CDR3 starts with the cysteine, ends with the phenylalanine, and has 15 residues. The read is trimmed to its CDR3 DNA, 45 bases read in frame from base 1.

This entry comes from a study of T cell repertoires in cytomegalovirus infection (dated by TCRdb to the late 2010s). Concerning the study at large: Donor HLA type was relevant to the analysis, as public TCR beta signatures indicated carriage of CMV infection together with the matching HLA type.

Results and caveats for the whole study, not just this receptor: The ex vivo response was dominated by HLA-C-restricted CMV-specific TCR beta clonotypes, and the single most frequent clonotype in two of eight donors was supplied by these HLA-C-restricted clonotypes. In both this cohort and an independent roughly 350-donor cohort, the cumulative frequency of public TCR beta family members distinguished carriers of CMV infection plus the relevant HLA type.

This sequence uses TRBV7-2 and TRBJ1-3, with TRBD1 perhaps the D gene, on 5 matching bases. The sample was PBMCs. The receptor was isolated from a human donor in good health (CMV status not recorded). Some clones in this sample may be carry-over from other donors' samples. The encoded CDR3 is CASSPGHTSGNTIYF. In nucleotides, the sequence is TGTGCCAGCAGCCCAGGGCATACCTCTGGAAACACCATATATTTT.